This T cell receptor (beta chain) emerged from a study of blood T cell repertoires in COVID-19. Study as a whole: Nucleic acid was either cDNA or gDNA, and it came from T cells, B-cell-depleted T cells, or PBMCs.

CDR1 and CDR2 from the germline V gene are MGHRA and YSYEKL. The length of the CDR3 is 16 residues. J lost 2 bases, V lost 5 bases, and 10 bases had no gene match. Repertoires were generated with immunoSEQ multiplex PCR, while TCRdb's copy carries only in-frame clones and drops some. The sample carries 200,000 to 300,000 clones, about 87% recorded once. This clone appeared once. This receptor was identified in a woman aged 45-65 years with acute or convalescent COVID-19. The sequenced sample consisted of peripheral blood. The chain links TRBV4-1 to TRBJ2-3, with 7 positions matching TRBD1. The CDR3 here is CASSYRSGTDTDTQYF. The CDR3 DNA reads as TGCGCCAGCAGCTACCGGTCGGGGACAGACACAGATACGCAGTATTTT.